A single sample is the source of the 24 T cell receptor beta chains below, sequenced in a study of T cells in Graves' hyperthyroidism and ophthalmopathy. RNA transcripts provided the source from which TCR beta CDR3 regions were amplified. First-round RT-PCR of the TCR CDR3 relied on the HTBI primer set. TCRdb re-analysed the multiplex PCR reads in MiXCR, keeping a single row per CDR3 protein. The table lists 270,000 or so distinct CDR3 sequences, roughly 15% of them singletons, with about 30% in the top ten. The sample taken for sequencing was blood. These receptors were obtained from a woman between 45 and 65 years old with Graves' hyperthyroidism that later progressed to Graves' ophthalmopathy.

This clonotype has only a few counts. This chain's CDR3 is CSPSAYEQYF. In DNA, the CDR3 is TGCAGCCCCTCAGCGTACGAGCAGTACTTC. The V call is TRBV20-1, the J call TRBJ2-7; D not resolved. The germline V gene encodes CDR1 DFQATT and CDR2 SNEGSKA (reference sequence). The CDR3 length is 10 residues.

This chain links TRBV10-2 with TRBJ1-1; D not resolved. Trimming removed 6 bases at V and 8 bases at J, with 7 bases between. CDR1 and CDR2 (germline): WSHSY, SAAADI. This CDR3 contains 10 residues. CDR3 nucleotides: TGCGCCAGCAGGGAAGGGGAAGCTTTCTTT. As protein: CASREGEAFF.

The genes are TRBV9 and TRBJ2-3; D is undetermined. V was cut by 4 bases and J by 2 bases, with 11 bases left in between. Germline CDR1 and CDR2: SGDLS and YYNGEE. The CDR3 loop spans 14 amino acids. The CDR3 nucleotides are TGTGCCAGCAGCCCCGTCCGGCCCACAGATACGCAGTATTTT. Translated, it gives CASSPVRPTDTQYF.

This clonotype was counted between two and nine times. The chain couples TRBV20-1 to TRBJ2-5; D assignment may be TRBD1 or TRBD2 (5 bases each). CDR1 is DFQATT, CDR2 SNEGSKA, per germline (reference sequence). The V end was cut by 0 bases, the J end by 5 bases, with 10 bases between. The CDR3 length is 13 residues. CDR3 sequence (DNA): TGCAGTGCTAGAGATAGGGGAGACGAGACCCAGTACTTC. Translation gives CSARDRGDETQYF.

Only a few counts were recorded for this clonotype. CDR3 sequence reads: CASSYYRDGNTIYF. CDR3 nucleotide sequence: TGTGCCAGCAGCTACTACAGGGATGGAAACACCATATATTTT. The V gene is TRBV7-9, the J gene TRBJ1-3; TRBD1 is a possible D gene (6 bases). This CDR3 comprises 14 residues. In germline, CDR1 is SEHNR, CDR2 FQNEAQ (reference sequence). The ends were cut back, 4 bases at V and 3 bases at J, with 10 bases in the middle.

This clonotype came up a few times. The chain couples TRBV12-5 to TRBJ2-1; TRBD2 matches 13 bases. Germline V gene sequence: CDR1 LGHNT, CDR2 FRNRAP. The ends lost 6 bases at V and 7 bases at J; junction bases unmatched: 3. The CDR3 loop spans 14 amino acids. CDR3 nucleotide sequence: TGTGCTAGTGGGACTAGCGGGAGGAGGAATGAGCAGTTCTTC. Translating gives CASGTSGRRNEQFF.

This clonotype was found many times. CDR3 loop: CASSVAAGGRETQYF. The CDR3 DNA is TGTGCCAGCAGCGTAGCAGCGGGAGGCCGGGAGACCCAGTACTTC. The gene calls are TRBV9 and TRBJ2-5; the match to TRBD2 covers 9 bases. CDR1 and CDR2 from the germline V gene are SGDLS and YYNGEE. This CDR3 is built from 15 residues. After removal of 0 bases from V and 5 bases from J, the junction contained 5 bases not matched to a gene.

This clonotype was seen just once. The chain has TRBV15 and TRBJ2-1, with D hard to call. V was cut by 3 bases and J by 12 bases, with 9 bases left in between. From germline, CDR1 is LNHNV and CDR2 YYDKDF (reference sequence). CDR3 length: 11 amino acids. This chain's CDR3 is CATSSGRGQFF. The CDR3 nucleotides are TGTGCCACCAGCAGCGGGCGAGGGCAGTTCTTC.

This clonotype was observed at least ten times. The chain employs TRBV14 and TRBJ1-1; D not certain. CDR3 size: 15 residues. V lost 0 bases to trimming and J lost 1 base, with 9 bases between them. The germline CDR1 and CDR2 sequences are SGHDN and FVKESK. CDR3 DNA sequence: TGTGCCAGCAGCCAAGAGGGCCGCCCGAACACTGAAGCTTTCTTT. This translates into CASSQEGRPNTEAFF.

There are a few counts of this clonotype. The gene calls are TRBV7-9 and TRBJ2-1; 12 bases map to TRBD2. Germline V gene sequence: CDR1 SEHNR, CDR2 FQNEAQ (reference sequence). J was trimmed by 5 bases and V by 1 base; bases with no gene match: 6. CDR3 length equals 17 residues. The CDR3 coding sequence is TGTGCCAGCAGCTTAGGACTCCTAGCGGGAGGGGACAATGAGCAGTTCTTC. This encodes CASSLGLLAGGDNEQFF.

The chain recombines TRBV6-1 with TRBJ2-5, with TRBD2 as a possible D gene (7 bases). CDR1 is MNHNS and CDR2 is SASEGT in the germline V gene. This CDR3 region has 16 residues. The V gene lost 4 bases and the J gene lost 2 bases, with 17 bases spanning the gap. This chain's CDR3 is CASSVGGASNQETQYF. The CDR3, as DNA: TGTGCCAGCAGTGTAGGGGGGGCATCCAATCAAGAGACCCAGTACTTC.

This clonotype was seen a handful of times. This may be a read error, as it is one base from a much larger clone. V is TRBV24-1 and J is TRBJ1-1; 10 positions agree with TRBD1. Germline lookup yields CDR1 KGHDR and CDR2 SFDVKD. The CDR3 runs 14 residues. The junction had 7 bases not matched to a gene; V was cut back by 9 bases and J by 4 bases. CDR3 in amino acids: CATGGDRGGTEAFF. The CDR3 bases are TGTGCCACCGGCGGGGACAGGGGAGGCACTGAAGCTTTCTTT.

In its sample, this clonotype was seen a few times. The rearrangement links TRBV13 to TRBJ2-5; unclear D gene. The CDR3 runs to 13 residues. Germline V lookup: CDR1 PRHDT, CDR2 FYEKMQ (reference sequence). The V end lost 1 base, the J end lost 5 bases, and 8 bases lay between the germline ends. The CDR3 DNA reads as TGTGCCAGCAGCTTAGATCAGCGTGAGACCCAGTACTTC. Its protein is CASSLDQRETQYF.

With regard to this clonotype: This may come from a read error, since a much larger clone is one base off. J is TRBJ2-1 and V is TRBV2; the D is unclear. Germline CDR1 is SNHLY and CDR2 is FYNNEI. CDR3 length: 15 residues. V lost 6 bases and J lost 8, with 20 bases in between. The CDR3 DNA follows: TGTGCCAGCAGCAAAAAAGCTCCCCCCTGCCATGAGCAGTTCTTC. Residues: CASSKKAPPCHEQFF.

This clonotype was seen ten or more times. This chain connects TRBV13 to TRBJ2-3, with 13 bases matching TRBD2. The germline V gene encodes CDR1 PRHDT and CDR2 FYEKMQ (reference sequence). CDR3 size: 17 residues. The ends lost 5 bases at V and 5 bases at J; junction bases unmatched: 10. The CDR3 coding sequence is TGTGCCAGCAGCGCGAGGACTAGCGGGAGTGATATAGATACGCAGTATTTT. Residues: CASSARTSGSDIDTQYF.

A single count supports this clonotype. Compared with germline, one end of the junction differs, possibly owing to a read error. The chain employs TRBV7-9 and TRBJ2-1; the match to TRBD2 covers 12 bases. Germline V lookup: CDR1 SEHNR, CDR2 FQNEAQ (reference sequence). The CDR3 totals 14 residues. The CDR3, as DNA: TGTGCCAACAGCTTACCATCTAGCGGGAGGGCCGAGTTCTTC. As protein: CANSLPSSGRAEFF.

Ten or more counts support this clonotype. This chain joins TRBV18 and TRBJ1-2, with 8 bases identical to TRBD1. Germline V gene lookup returns CDR1 KGHSH and CDR2 LQKENI. Trimming took 2 bases from V and 5 from J; bases not matched to a gene: 4. The CDR3 consists of 14 residues. As DNA, the CDR3 is TGTGCCAGCTCACCATCGGGACAGGAGTATGGCTACACCTTC. Protein product: CASSPSGQEYGYTF.

This clonotype has at least ten counts. This sequence joins TRBV11-3 and TRBJ2-1; 13 bases are a match to TRBD2. V lost 5 bases, J lost 9 bases, and 10 bases stayed unmatched. Per germline, CDR1 SGHNT and CDR2 YENEEA. The CDR3 has 16 residues. CDR3 nucleotide sequence: TGTGCCAGCAGCCCAGGGGGACTAGCGGGGAGGGGTGAGCAGTTCTTC. It specifies CASSPGGLAGRGEQFF. Together with reference TRBV11-3 and TRBJ2-1, the CDR3 gives the full variable domain: EAGVVQSPRYKIIEKKQPVAFWCNPISGHNTLYWYLQNLGQGPELLIRYENEEAVDDSQLPKDRFSAERLKGVDSTLKIQPAELGDSAVYLCASSPGGLAGRGEQFFGPGTRLTVL.

This clonotype was seen repeatedly, ten times or more. The chain joins TRBV11-2 to TRBJ2-1; TRBD1 aligns across 9 bases. This CDR3 spans 14 amino acids. V shed 7 bases, J shed 3 bases, and the junction held 4 bases outside the gene matches. CDR1 is SGHAT and CDR2 is FQNNGV in the germline V gene. In DNA, the CDR3 is TGTGCCAGCATCCCGGGACAGGGCTACAATGAGCAGTTCTTC. Translated: CASIPGQGYNEQFF.

The sample holds many counts of this clonotype. V usage is TRBV7-3 and J usage is TRBJ2-1, with D perhaps matching TRBD1 or TRBD2 (5 bases each). Looked up from germline, CDR1 is SGHTA and CDR2 is FQGTGA. The germline V and J ends were trimmed by 3 bases and 2 bases, with 11 bases remaining between them. There are 15 residues in the CDR3. CDR3 DNA sequence: TGTGCCAGCAGCTTGGGGCCAGCGGCCTACAATGAGCAGTTCTTC. Its translation: CASSLGPAAYNEQFF.

Remarks on this clonotype: This may come from a read error, since a much larger clone is one base off. The chain uses TRBV12-3 or TRBV12-4 and TRBJ2-1; D unresolved. V gave up 8 bases and J gave up 6 bases, with 11 bases separating them. CDR3 size: 12 residues. The CDR3 spells CASCKGGNEQFF. The CDR3 coding sequence is TGTGCCAGCTGTAAGGGTGGCAATGAGCAGTTCTTC.

The chain couples TRBV29-1 to TRBJ1-1; D is ambiguous. In germline, CDR1 is SQVTM, CDR2 ANQGSEA. The CDR3 runs 12 residues. Trimming took 6 bases from V and 0 from J, leaving 8 bases between them. The CDR3 spells CSVPGMNTEAFF. CDR3 sequence (DNA): TGCAGCGTCCCTGGCATGAACACTGAAGCTTTCTTT.

This clonotype was detected many times. This chain connects TRBV30 to TRBJ2-2; TRBD2 is a possible D gene (5 bases). The germline V and J ends were trimmed by 3 bases and 6 bases, with 11 bases remaining between them. CDR1 is GTSNPN and CDR2 is SVGIG in the germline V gene (reference sequence). The CDR3 has 13 residues. The chain's CDR3 is CAWSNRGPGELFF. The CDR3, as DNA: TGTGCCTGGAGCAATCGGGGTCCCGGGGAGCTGTTTTTT. The variable domain in full, with the rest retrieved from reference TRBV30 and TRBJ2-2, is SQTIHQWPATLVQPVGSPLSLECTVEGTSNPNLYWYRQAAGRGLQLLFYSVGIGQISSEVPQNLSASRPQDRQFILSSKKLLLSDSGFYLCAWSNRGPGELFFGEGSRLTVL.

This clonotype was counted a few times. The genes are TRBV7-9 and TRBJ1-6, with 11 bases that match TRBD1. The J segment lost 6 bases and the V segment lost 5 bases, leaving 9 bases of the junction unmatched. Germline lookup yields CDR1 SEHNR and CDR2 FQNEAQ (reference sequence). The CDR3 consists of 17 residues. The CDR3 DNA is TGTGCCAGCAGCACCAGGCCGGGACAGGGGGTTAATTCACCCCTCCACTTT. Protein product: CASSTRPGQGVNSPLHF.